These 5 T cell receptor beta chains share one sample of origin, sequenced in a study of cytomegalovirus exposure and HLA in healthy donors. Primers included in the PCR were 60 Vbeta and 13 Jbeta primers. This table comes from immunoSEQ multiplex PCR, and its TCRdb copy is limited to in-frame clones, with some not included. The repertoire holds some 85,000 clones, 77% seen once, with around 3.5% in the top ten. The specimen sequenced was PBMCs. These TCRs come from a man aged 30 to 45 in good health and CMV-seronegative.

V gene TRBV19 combines with J gene TRBJ1-2; 11 bases are a match to TRBD1. This CDR3 spans 15 amino acids. Per the germline V gene, CDR1 is LNHDA and CDR2 is SQIVND (reference sequence). The V segment lost 3 bases and the J segment 6 bases; nucleotides outside the gene matches: 6. The CDR3 DNA sequence: TGTGCCAGTAGTATTTCGGACAGGGGGCGAGATGGCTACACCTTC. It translates to CASSISDRGRDGYTF.

This chain joins TRBV7-6 and TRBJ2-2; 10 bases map to TRBD2. Trimming cost V 2 bases and J 4 bases; bases outside gene matches: 7. This CDR3 comprises 17 residues. CDR1 and CDR2 from the germline V gene are SGHVS and FNYEAQ. The CDR3 bases are TGTGCCAGCAGCTTAACAGCGGGAGGGCCGAGCACCGGGGAGCTGTTTTTT. This codes for CASSLTAGGPSTGELFF.

V gene TRBV30 combines with J gene TRBJ1-1, with D unclear. The CDR3 is 13 amino acids. With 3 bases removed from V and 0 bases from J, the gap between germline ends came to 8 bases. Germline-derived CDR1 and CDR2 are GTSNPN and SVGIG (reference sequence). CDR3 residues: CAWSATVNTEAFF. CDR3 DNA sequence: TGTGCCTGGAGCGCTACAGTGAACACTGAAGCTTTCTTT.

The V and J genes are TRBV14 and TRBJ2-3; D may be TRBD1 (5 bases). The V and J ends lost 4 bases and 7 bases respectively, with 12 bases between them. There are 13 residues in the CDR3. The germline V gene has CDR1 SGHDN and CDR2 FVKESK. The CDR3 bases are TGTGCCAGCAGCCTCGACAGCGTAAATACGCAGTATTTT. Amino acid sequence: CASSLDSVNTQYF.

This chain links TRBV18 with TRBJ1-2; weak D call: TRBD1 (5 bases). CDR1 and CDR2 (germline): KGHSH, LQKENI. V lost 7 bases and J 1 base, leaving 16 bases between the germline ends. The CDR3 length is 15 residues. The chain's CDR3 is CASYKGGAGNYGYTF. The CDR3 DNA sequence: TGTGCCAGCTACAAGGGAGGGGCCGGTAACTATGGCTACACCTTC.